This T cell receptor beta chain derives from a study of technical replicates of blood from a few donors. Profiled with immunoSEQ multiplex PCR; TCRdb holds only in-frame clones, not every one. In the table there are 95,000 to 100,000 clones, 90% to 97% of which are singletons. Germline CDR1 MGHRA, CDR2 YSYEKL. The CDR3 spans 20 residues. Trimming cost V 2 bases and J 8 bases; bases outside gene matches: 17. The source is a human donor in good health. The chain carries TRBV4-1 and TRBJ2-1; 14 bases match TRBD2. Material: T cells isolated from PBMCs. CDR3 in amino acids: CASSQWMTSGGAVSLDEQFF. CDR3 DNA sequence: TGCGCCAGCAGCCAATGGATGACTAGCGGGGGGGCCGTATCCCTAGATGAGCAGTTCTTC.